Listed below are T cell receptor beta chains from one sample, sequenced in a study of human T cells and chemical hapten exposure. TCRdb recomputed calls from the RACE reads with MiXCR, one row per CDR3 protein. This sample carries about 300,000 distinct CDR3 sequences, 5.5% of them seen once, and the ten largest clones take over 6.5%. The sample consisted of whole blood, taken in connection with sensitization to the hapten diphenylcyclopropenone (DPC). These receptor sequences come from a woman aged 18-29 years with alopecia areata. Some clones in this sample may be carry-over from other donors' samples. Each CDR3 is given with its conserved first and last residue. D genes are given only for firm matches. A row's size may be missing; if present it is once, few, many or a size class.

TRBD1 | many | TRBJ2-7 | TRBV3-1 | CASRHSQGYEQYF | TGTGCCAGCAGGCACTCACAGGGGTACGAGCAGTACTTC
- | many | TRBJ2-7 | TRBV12-5 | CASGLVLARDSYEQYF | TGTGCTAGTGGTTTGGTGTTGGCCAGGGACTCCTACGAGCAGTACTTC
TRBD1 | many | TRBJ2-1 | TRBV7-9 | CASSLGDRARGGEQFF | TGTGCCAGCAGCTTAGGAGACAGGGCGCGAGGAGGTGAGCAGTTCTTC
TRBD2 | few | TRBJ2-3 | TRBV4-2 | CASSQAGTSGTDTQYF | TGTGCCAGCAGCCAGGCCGGGACTAGCGGCACAGATACGCAGTATTTT
- | many | TRBJ1-5 | TRBV28 | CASSFRGRSNQPQHF | TGTGCCAGCAGTTTTAGAGGGAGAAGCAATCAGCCCCAGCATTTT
- | many | TRBJ1-1 | TRBV3-1 | CASSQEEPMNTEAFF | TGTGCCAGCAGCCAAGAGGAACCCATGAACACTGAAGCTTTCTTT
- | - | TRBJ1-2 | TRBV5-1 | CASSLLGDTGRYTF | TGCGCCAGCAGCTTGTTGGGGGACACAGGGCGTTACACCTTC
- | - | TRBJ1-2 | TRBV12-3/TRBV12-4 | CASSLGPTAGGYTF | TGTGCCAGCAGTTTGGGTCCAACGGCGGGTGGCTACACCTTC
- | many | TRBJ2-3 | TRBV6-2/TRBV6-3 | CASSYEDTQYF | TGTGCCAGCAGTTACGAGGATACGCAGTATTTT
- | many | TRBJ1-1 | TRBV28 | CASSSQNTEAFF | TGTGCCAGCAGCTCACAGAACACTGAAGCTTTCTTT
- | many | TRBJ1-5 | TRBV2 | CASTTWGNQPQHF | TGTGCCAGCACGACGTGGGGGAATCAGCCCCAGCATTTT
- | many | TRBJ1-2 | TRBV6-1 | CASSEAAPGDRYGYTF | TGTGCCAGCAGTGAAGCGGCGCCAGGGGATCGGTATGGCTACACCTTC
TRBD2 | - | TRBJ2-2 | TRBV7-2 | CASSLPWTSGGNTGELFF | TGTGCCAGCAGCTTACCCTGGACTAGCGGGGGGAACACCGGGGAGCTGTTTTTT
- | many | TRBJ2-3 | TRBV29-1 | CSVALLGATDTQYF | TGCAGCGTTGCTTTATTGGGAGCCACAGATACGCAGTATTTT
TRBD2 | many | TRBJ2-1 | TRBV13 | CASSLRLAGGPDEQFF | TGTGCCAGCAGCCTACGACTAGCGGGGGGGCCGGATGAGCAGTTCTTC
- | many | TRBJ1-4 | TRBV18 | CASSLSGTEKLFF | TGTGCCAGCTCACTTTCAGGCACCGAAAAACTGTTTTTT
- | few | TRBJ1-1 | TRBV4-3 | CASSQDWRTAEMNTEAFF | TGCGCCAGCAGCCAAGATTGGCGGACAGCAGAAATGAACACTGAAGCTTTCTTT
TRBD1 | few | TRBJ1-2 | TRBV7-9 | CASSYTGQGDGYTF | TGTGCCAGCAGTTACACGGGACAGGGAGATGGCTACACCTTC
- | few | TRBJ2-4 | TRBV7-9 | CASSSSRNIQYF | TGTGCCAGCAGCTCAAGCAGAAACATTCAGTACTTC
- | - | TRBJ1-4 | TRBV20-1 | CSARTAGEKLFF | TGCAGTGCCCGGACAGCGGGTGAAAAACTGTTTTTT
TRBD2 | many | TRBJ2-3 | TRBV18 | CASSHGIASGASTDTQYF | TGTGCCAGCTCACACGGGATCGCTAGCGGCGCTAGCACAGATACGCAGTATTTT
- | many | TRBJ1-6 | TRBV7-2 | CASSLGGSSYNSPLHF | TGTGCCAGCAGCTTAGGGGGCAGCTCCTATAATTCACCCCTCCACTTT
- | few | TRBJ1-3 | TRBV6-5 | CASSRRGALSGNTIYF | TGTGCCAGCAGTCGCCGTGGGGCCCTCTCTGGAAACACCATATATTTT
TRBD1 | - | TRBJ2-7 | TRBV5-6 | CASSFRRQGEFYEQYF | TGTGCCAGCAGCTTCCGGCGACAGGGGGAGTTCTACGAGCAGTACTTC
- | many | TRBJ1-2 | TRBV5-1 | CASSLNGGANYGYTF | TGCGCCAGCAGCTTGAACGGAGGAGCTAACTATGGCTACACCTTC
TRBD2 | - | TRBJ2-3 | TRBV6-5 | CASSLERGADSTDTQYF | TGTGCCAGCAGTTTGGAGCGGGGGGCCGATAGCACAGATACGCAGTATTTT
- | - | TRBJ1-5 | TRBV12-3/TRBV12-4 | CASSSPGSRNQPQHF | TGTGCCAGCAGTTCCCCGGGCTCTCGCAATCAGCCCCAGCATTTT
TRBD2 | - | TRBJ2-3 | TRBV6-5 | CASTPFSSGGGADTQYF | TGTGCCAGCACCCCCTTTTCTAGCGGGGGGGGGGCAGATACGCAGTATTTT
- | - | TRBJ2-7 | TRBV7-2 | CASREEAGYREQYF | TGTGCCAGCAGAGAGGAGGCAGGCTACAGGGAGCAGTACTTC
- | many | TRBJ1-1 | TRBV20-1 | CSASTGRPEAFF | TGCAGTGCTAGTACAGGGAGGCCTGAAGCTTTCTTT
- | few | TRBJ2-7 | TRBV4-1 | CASSQVAASLTYEQYF | TGCGCCAGCAGCCAAGTGGCGGCAAGTCTTACCTACGAGCAGTACTTC
- | many | TRBJ1-2 | TRBV13 | CASSLGWSPSGGYTF | TGTGCCAGCAGCTTAGGATGGTCGCCCTCTGGCGGCTACACCTTC
- | many | TRBJ2-5 | TRBV7-2 | CASSRPQETQYF | TGTGCCAGCAGCCGACCCCAAGAGACCCAGTACTTC
- | - | TRBJ2-1 | TRBV2 | CASKLTDSYNEQFF | TGTGCCAGCAAGCTGACAGACTCCTACAATGAGCAGTTCTTC
- | few | TRBJ2-5 | TRBV12-3/TRBV12-4 | CASRSLGTQYF | TGTGCCAGCAGGAGTCTGGGGACCCAGTACTTC
TRBD1 | few | TRBJ1-2 | TRBV3-1 | CASSVHLGDREDSGYTF | TGTGCCAGCAGCGTCCATTTAGGGGACAGGGAGGATAGCGGCTACACCTTC
TRBD2 | - | TRBJ2-3 | TRBV6-5 | CASSYVGGADTQYF | TGTGCCAGCAGTTACGTGGGGGGGGCAGATACGCAGTATTTT
- | many | TRBJ1-2 | TRBV12-3/TRBV12-4 | CASSRTLDGYTF | TGTGCCAGCAGCCGGACCCTCGATGGCTACACCTTC
- | - | TRBJ2-1 | TRBV12-3/TRBV12-4 | CASTDRGSDNEQFF | TGTGCCAGCACCGATCGGGGCAGCGACAATGAGCAGTTCTTC
TRBD2 | few | TRBJ2-2 | TRBV3-1 | CASSSQLAGGPVDGELFF | TGTGCCAGCAGCTCCCAGCTAGCGGGGGGGCCAGTGGACGGGGAGCTGTTTTTT
- | few | TRBJ1-2 | TRBV12-3/TRBV12-4 | CASSLQSLNGYTF | TGTGCCAGCAGCCTCCAGTCTCTGAATGGCTACACCTTC
- | few | TRBJ1-1 | TRBV6-2/TRBV6-3 | CASSYMGITEAFF | TGTGCCAGCAGTTACATGGGGATCACTGAAGCTTTCTTT
TRBD2 | few | TRBJ2-7 | TRBV11-1 | CASSLSLAGTYEQYF | TGTGCCAGCAGCTTAAGTCTAGCGGGGACCTACGAGCAGTACTTC
TRBD1 | - | TRBJ2-7 | TRBV7-8 | CASSLHRGRKQYF | TGTGCCAGCAGCTTACACAGGGGGCGCAAGCAGTACTTC
- | few | TRBJ1-4 | TRBV5-6 | CASSPRSGLGEKLFF | TGTGCCAGCAGCCCGCGCTCTGGGCTTGGGGAAAAACTGTTTTTT
- | many | TRBJ1-4 | TRBV2 | CASSLGPPKLFF | TGTGCCAGCAGTCTAGGGCCCCCCAAACTGTTTTTT
TRBD1 | - | TRBJ2-7 | TRBV3-1 | CASRGQPRYEQYF | TGTGCCAGCCGGGGACAGCCTAGGTACGAGCAGTACTTC
- | few | TRBJ2-7 | TRBV5-6 | CASSLGPPLLAEQYF | TGTGCCAGCAGCCTCGGGCCCCCCCTTTTGGCCGAGCAGTACTTC
- | - | TRBJ1-6 | TRBV7-6 | CASSPIQGFGSPLHF | TGTGCCAGCAGCCCAATACAGGGCTTTGGTTCACCCCTCCACTTT
- | many | TRBJ1-3 | TRBV18 | CASSPTDDSGNTIYF | TGTGCCAGCTCACCCACCGACGACTCTGGAAACACCATATATTTT
- | many | TRBJ2-7 | TRBV11-2 | CASSLANEQYF | TGTGCCAGCAGCTTAGCGAACGAGCAGTACTTC
TRBD2 | - | TRBJ2-1 | TRBV7-6 | CASSLRGTSSSNEQFF | TGTGCCAGCAGCTTGCGTGGGACTAGCTCGTCGAATGAGCAGTTCTTC